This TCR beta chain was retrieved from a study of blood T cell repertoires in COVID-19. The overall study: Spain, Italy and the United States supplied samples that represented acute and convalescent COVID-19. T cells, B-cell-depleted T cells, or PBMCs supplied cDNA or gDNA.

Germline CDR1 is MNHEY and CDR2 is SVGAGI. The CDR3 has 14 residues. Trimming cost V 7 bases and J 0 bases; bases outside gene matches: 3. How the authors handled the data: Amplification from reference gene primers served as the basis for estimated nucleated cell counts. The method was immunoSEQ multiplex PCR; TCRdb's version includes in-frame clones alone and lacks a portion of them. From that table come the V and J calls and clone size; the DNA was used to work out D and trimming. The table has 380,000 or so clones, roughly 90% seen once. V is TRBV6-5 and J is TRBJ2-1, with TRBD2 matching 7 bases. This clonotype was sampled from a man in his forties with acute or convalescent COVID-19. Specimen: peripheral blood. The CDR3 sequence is CASNRGSSYNEQFF. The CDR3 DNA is TGTGCCAGCAATCGCGGGAGCTCCTACAATGAGCAGTTCTTC.